These 13 T cell receptor beta chains were sequenced from one sample in a study of identical twins (dated by TCRdb to about 2016). Libraries were built with 5' RACE. Sequencer: Illumina HiSeq 2000. In TCRdb, the public reads were trimmed at Q25 with fastp and aligned with MiXCR, with productive beta chains retained. Identical CDR3 proteins give one entry, which carries the most common genes and DNA. The sample table lists about 240,000 distinct CDR3 sequences, around 7.6% of them with a count of one. The top ten clonotypes cover 5.4% of the sample. In addition, the sample was reused for a study of yellow fever vaccine responses in identical twins.

Sequenced: CD8+ T cells sorted from blood. The receptors were gathered from a woman aged 18-29 years in good health.

As for this clonotype: A much larger clone sits a single nucleotide away, making a read error possible. DNA for the CDR3: TGCAGCGTTAAGGGACTAGCGGGAGGCCCTGGCACAGATACGCAGTATTTT. As protein: CSVKGLAGGPGTDTQYF. V gene TRBV29-1 combines with J gene TRBJ2-3; 15 nucleotides agree with TRBD2. Germline-derived CDR1 and CDR2 are SQVTM and ANQGSEA. The CDR3 length is 17 residues. Losses at the gene ends were 5 bases for V and 1 base for J; bases not matched to a gene: 7.

This chain joins TRBV13 and TRBJ1-1; 7 bases match TRBD1. The trim removed 3 bases at V and 1 base at J, leaving 2 bases unmatched. This CDR3 has 14 residues. Germline assignment: CDR1 PRHDT and CDR2 FYEKMQ (reference sequence). CDR3 DNA: TGTGCCAGCAGCTTGAGGGACAGGAACACTGAAGCTTTCTTT. Protein sequence: CASSLRDRNTEAFF.

The V call is TRBV23-1, the J call TRBJ2-1; D not resolved. TRBV23-1 belongs to the ORF category, with a function that is uncertain. The CDR3 length is 14 residues. V lost 8 bases to trimming and J lost 0 bases, with 11 bases between them. The CDR3 loop reads CASVRPSSYNEQFF. CDR3 DNA sequence: TGCGCCAGCGTTAGACCGAGCTCCTACAATGAGCAGTTCTTC.

This clonotype came up many times. The chain couples TRBV29-1 to TRBJ2-3; maybe TRBD2 (5 bases). Trimming stripped 6 bases from V and 3 bases from J, with 13 bases between. The CDR3 totals 13 residues. Germline loops: CDR1 SQVTM, CDR2 ANQGSEA. For the CDR3, the DNA is TGCAGCGTCGGGGTAACTACAACAGATACGCAGTATTTT. Its protein is CSVGVTTTDTQYF.

This clonotype was seen ten or more times. The gene calls are TRBV7-3 and TRBJ2-1; 8 bases are shared with TRBD2. With 2 bases clipped from V and 1 base from J, the junction kept 10 bases outside the gene matches. This CDR3 is 18 amino acids long. Germline CDR1 and CDR2: SGHTA and FQGTGA. Here the CDR3 reads CASSLGSGSANSYNEQFF. In DNA, the CDR3 is TGTGCCAGCAGCTTAGGAAGCGGGAGTGCTAATTCCTACAATGAGCAGTTCTTC.

Many counts were recorded for this clonotype. The chain is built from TRBV12-3 or TRBV12-4 and TRBJ2-7; D uncertain. The CDR3 loop spans 12 amino acids. Between the trimmed V and J ends, which lost 5 bases and 3 bases, there was a span of 8 bases. CDR3 amino acids: CASSLLIYEQYF. DNA of the CDR3: TGTGCCAGCAGTCTACTCATCTACGAGCAGTACTTC.

This clonotype was seen only a few times. The V gene is TRBV27, the J gene TRBJ2-3; D is unclear. Looked up from germline, CDR1 is MNHEY and CDR2 is SMNVEV (reference sequence). This CDR3 contains 16 residues. V lost 7 bases and J lost 2, with 19 bases in between. The CDR3: CASKPKWGSNTDTQYF. The CDR3 DNA is TGTGCCAGCAAGCCTAAGTGGGGTTCGAACACAGATACGCAGTATTTT.

V is TRBV4-1 and J is TRBJ2-5; D perhaps matches TRBD1 (7 bases). The V gene lost 1 base and the J gene lost 5 bases, with 14 bases spanning the gap. The CDR3 extends over 15 amino acids. Germline V gene data show CDR1 as MGHRA and CDR2 as YSYEKL. Here the CDR3 reads CASSQALQGRETQYF. CDR3 bases: TGCGCCAGCAGCCAAGCCTTACAGGGGAGGGAGACCCAGTACTTC.

The chain links TRBV12-3 or TRBV12-4 to TRBJ2-1; D possibly corresponds to TRBD1 (6 bases). The CDR3 extends over 14 amino acids. Trimming took off 4 bases at V and 0 bases at J, with 7 bases between the two ends. The CDR3 loop is CASSWTDSYNEQFF. CDR3 nucleotide sequence: TGTGCCAGCAGTTGGACAGACTCCTACAATGAGCAGTTCTTC.

The sample holds many counts of this clonotype. The V gene is TRBV7-3, the J gene TRBJ2-1; TRBD2 aligns across 14 bases. Unmatched junction bases numbered 8, after V lost 1 base and J lost 6 bases. Germline lookup yields CDR1 SGHTA and CDR2 FQGTGA. The length of the CDR3 is 18 residues. DNA for the CDR3: TGTGCCAGCAGCTTAAAAGGACTAGCGGGAGGCGGGCTCAATGAGCAGTTCTTC. Its translation is CASSLKGLAGGGLNEQFF.

This clonotype has at least ten counts. The J gene is TRBJ1-2, the V gene TRBV9; perhaps TRBD1 as D (6 bases). Deletions cut 3 bases from V and 4 bases from J, with 7 bases between. The CDR3 consists of 12 residues. Germline CDR1 and CDR2: SGDLS and YYNGEE. The CDR3 loop reads CASSDRVYGYTF. CDR3 DNA sequence: TGTGCCAGCAGCGACAGGGTCTATGGCTACACCTTC.

The CDR3 is CASRDWGSYEQYV. As DNA, the CDR3 is TGTGCCAGCCGCGACTGGGGGTCCTACGAGCAGTACGTC. The V gene is TRBV5-6, the J gene TRBJ2-7, with D perhaps given as TRBD1 or TRBD2 (5 bases each). The CDR3 consists of 13 residues. The ends were cut back, 7 bases at V and 1 base at J, with 12 bases in the middle. The germline V gene has CDR1 SGHDT and CDR2 YYEEEE.

This clonotype was detected only a few times. The chain uses TRBV7-9 and TRBJ2-1, with D possibly being TRBD1 or TRBD2 (7 bases each). This CDR3 comprises 16 residues. Germline V CDR1 and CDR2: SEHNR, FQNEAQ (reference sequence). The ends were cut back, 2 bases at V and 8 bases at J, with 19 bases in the middle. The CDR3 region has the DNA TGTGCCAGCAGCTTACAGGGGGGGTATCTTGTCGATGAGCAGTTCTTC. Translated, it gives CASSLQGGYLVDEQFF. The whole variable domain, filled in from reference TRBV7-9 and TRBJ2-1, reads DTGVSQNPRHKITKRGQNVTFRCDPISEHNRLYWYRQTLGQGPEFLTYFQNEAQLEKSRLLSDRFSAERPKGSFSTLEIQRTEQGDSAMYLCASSLQGGYLVDEQFFGPGTRLTVL.